The source of this T cell receptor beta chain is a study of shared clonotypes between healthy human individuals. The method was immunoSEQ multiplex PCR; TCRdb's version includes in-frame clones alone and lacks a portion of them. The table includes about 2 million clones, about 95% detected once. Germline CDR1 reads SGHTA; CDR2 reads FQGNSA. The CDR3 length is 11 residues. V lost 6 bases and J lost 5, with 8 bases in between. The sample consisted of naive CD4+ T cells sorted from blood. Subset reported: CD45RA+ positively selected. This chain joins TRBV7-2 and TRBJ2-7; D is undetermined. The TCR comes from a man aged 18 to 29 in good health. The DNA for the CDR3 is TGTGCCAGCAGTAACACGAACGAGCAGTACTTC. Its protein is CASSNTNEQYF. Full variable domain (rest looked up from reference TRBV7-2 and TRBJ2-7): GAGVSQSPSNKVTEKGKDVELRCDPISGHTALYWYRQSLGQGLEFLIYFQGNSAPDKSGLPSDRFSAERTGGSVSTLTIQRTQQEDSAVYLCASSNTNEQYFGPGTRLTVT.